The clone carrying this T cell receptor (beta chain) was observed many times. The data were taken from a study of tumor-infiltrating lymphocytes in oesophageal squamous cell carcinoma. V lost 10 bases and J lost 3; bases outside the gene matches: 12. The CDR3 runs to 15 residues. Germline lookup yields CDR1 LNHDA and CDR2 SQIVND (reference sequence). Via MiXCR, TCRdb re-called the PCR reads, giving one row per CDR3 protein. The sample lists 15,000 to 25,000 distinct CDR3 sequences, 40% to 45% occurring once. The chain uses TRBV19 and TRBJ2-5, with 9 bases that match TRBD1. The sequenced material came from normal esophageal tissue next to the tumor. This TCR came from a male donor with esophageal squamous cell carcinoma. The CDR3 reads CATAGRDRAKETQYF. The CDR3 nucleotides are TGTGCCACTGCCGGACGGGACAGGGCTAAAGAGACCCAGTACTTC. The full variable domain, its missing parts supplied by reference TRBV19 and TRBJ2-5, is DGGITQSPKYLFRKEGQNVTLSCEQNLNHDAMYWYRQDPGQGLRLIYYSQIVNDFQKGDIAEGYSVSREKKESFPLTVTSAQKNPTAFYLCATAGRDRAKETQYFGPGTRLLVL.